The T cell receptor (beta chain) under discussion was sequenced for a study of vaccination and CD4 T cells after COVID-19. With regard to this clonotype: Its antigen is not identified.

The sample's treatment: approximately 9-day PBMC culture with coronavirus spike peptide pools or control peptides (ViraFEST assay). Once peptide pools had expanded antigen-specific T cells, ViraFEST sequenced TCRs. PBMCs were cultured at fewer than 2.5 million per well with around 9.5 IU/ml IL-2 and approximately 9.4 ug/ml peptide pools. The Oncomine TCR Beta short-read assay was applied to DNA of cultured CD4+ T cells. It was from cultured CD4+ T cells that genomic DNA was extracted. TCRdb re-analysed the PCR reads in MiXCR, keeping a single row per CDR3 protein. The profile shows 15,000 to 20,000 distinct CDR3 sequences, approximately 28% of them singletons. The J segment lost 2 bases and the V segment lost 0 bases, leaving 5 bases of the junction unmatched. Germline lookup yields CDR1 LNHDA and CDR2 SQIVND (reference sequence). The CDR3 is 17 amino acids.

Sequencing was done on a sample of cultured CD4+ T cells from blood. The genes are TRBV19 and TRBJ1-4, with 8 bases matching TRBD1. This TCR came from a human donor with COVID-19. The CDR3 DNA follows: TGTGCCAGTAGTATAGACCCAGGGGGCCTGACTAATGAAAAACTGTTTTTT. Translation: CASSIDPGGLTNEKLFF. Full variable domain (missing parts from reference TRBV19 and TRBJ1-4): DGGITQSPKYLFRKEGQNVTLSCEQNLNHDAMYWYRQDPGQGLRLIYYSQIVNDFQKGDIAEGYSVSREKKESFPLTVTSAQKNPTAFYLCASSIDPGGLTNEKLFFGSGTQLSVL.